This T cell receptor (beta chain) was recovered during a study of siplizumab effects on memory and regulatory T cells. General study findings and limits: Among alloreactive clones, only a minor fraction mapped to unstimulated subsets.

Only in-frame clones appear in the TCRdb table, and some are missing; sequencing was by immunoSEQ multiplex PCR. Seen here are approximately 100,000 clones, about 91% observed once, and the top ten hold about 0.7%. Germline loops: CDR1 ENHRY, CDR2 SYGVKD. Trimming took 8 bases from V and 8 from J; bases not matched to a gene: 4. This CDR3 region has 13 residues. This clone was found a few times. Its specificity is not known. The chain recombines TRBV10-3 with TRBJ1-6; TRBD1 agrees at 9 bases. The TCR comes from a human donor in good health. Sequencing input: Tregs sorted from blood. In nucleotides, the CDR3 is TGTGCCATCGGGGGACAGGGCGATTCACCCCTCCACTTT. It encodes CAIGGQGDSPLHF.